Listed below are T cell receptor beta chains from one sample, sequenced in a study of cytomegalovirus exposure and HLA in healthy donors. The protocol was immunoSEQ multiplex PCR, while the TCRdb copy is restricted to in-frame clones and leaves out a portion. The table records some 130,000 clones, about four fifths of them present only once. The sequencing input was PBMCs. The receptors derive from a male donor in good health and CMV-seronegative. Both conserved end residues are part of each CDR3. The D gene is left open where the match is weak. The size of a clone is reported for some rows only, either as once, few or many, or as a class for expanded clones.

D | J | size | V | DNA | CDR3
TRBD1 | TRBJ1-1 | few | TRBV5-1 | TGCGCCAGCAGCTTGTACGGGACAGGGGGATATATGAACACTGAAGCTTTCTTT | CASSLYGTGGYMNTEAFF
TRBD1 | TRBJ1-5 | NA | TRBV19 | TGTGCCAGTAGCGGACAGGGGGGGACTCAGCCCCAGCATTTT | CASSGQGGTQPQHF
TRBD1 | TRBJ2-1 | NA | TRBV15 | TGTGCCACCAGCTACGGGACAGGGTCTTACAATGAGCAGTTCTTC | CATSYGTGSYNEQFF
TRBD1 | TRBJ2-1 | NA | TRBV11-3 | TGTGCCAGCAGCTTACTTTTTCGGACAGGGCAATACAATGAGCAGTTCTTC | CASSLLFRTGQYNEQFF
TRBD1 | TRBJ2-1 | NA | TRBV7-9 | TGTGCCAGCAGCTTAGGAGGGGGCATCATTATACATGAGCAGTTCTTC | CASSLGGGIIIHEQFF
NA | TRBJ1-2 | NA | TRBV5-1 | TGCGCCAGCATCTCCACTCCCGGACAGAACTATGGCTACACCTTC | CASISTPGQNYGYTF
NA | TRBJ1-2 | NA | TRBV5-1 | TGCGCCAGCAGCTCCTCGACACCAAGGGGCTATGGCTACACCTTC | CASSSSTPRGYGYTF
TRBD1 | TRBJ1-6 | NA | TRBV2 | TGTGCCAGCAGAGTACCCCCGGGACAGCCGTCAAATTCACCCCTCCACTTT | CASRVPPGQPSNSPLHF
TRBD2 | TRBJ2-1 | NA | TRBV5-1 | TGCGCCAGCAGCTTGGAGAGCGGGGGGGCCTGGAATGAGCAGTTCTTC | CASSLESGGAWNEQFF
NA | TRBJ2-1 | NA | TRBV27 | TGTGCCAGCAGTTTCCAAATTAGGGGGAGTGAGCAGTTCTTC | CASSFQIRGSEQFF
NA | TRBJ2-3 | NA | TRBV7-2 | TGTGCCAGCAGCTTACGGCTAGCCTTCACAGATACGCAGTATTTT | CASSLRLAFTDTQYF
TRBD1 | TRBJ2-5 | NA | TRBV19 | TGTGCCAGTAGTATAGATCGGAGGACAGGGTTACAGGAGACCCAGTACTTC | CASSIDRRTGLQETQYF
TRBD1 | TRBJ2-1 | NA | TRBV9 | TGTGCCAGCAGTAGAGGGGACAGTGAGCAGTTCTTC | CASSRGDSEQFF
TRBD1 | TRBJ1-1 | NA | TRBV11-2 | TGTGCCAGCAGCCTCCGCCCGGGACAGTGGAACACTGAAGCTTTCTTT | CASSLRPGQWNTEAFF
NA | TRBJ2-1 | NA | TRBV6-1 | TGTGCCAGCAGAAACTCTTACAGGAGCAATGAGCAGTTCTTC | CASRNSYRSNEQFF
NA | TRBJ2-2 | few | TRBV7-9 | TGTGCCAGCAGCTTCGCGGCTCGACAGTACACCGGGGAGCTGTTTTTT | CASSFAARQYTGELFF
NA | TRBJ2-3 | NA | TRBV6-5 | TGTGCCAGCAGTTACTCGGGGGGAGTGGGCACAGATACGCAGTATTTT | CASSYSGGVGTDTQYF
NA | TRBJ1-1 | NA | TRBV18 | TGTGCCAGCTCACCATCGGAGGGAGCTTTCTTT | CASSPSEGAFF
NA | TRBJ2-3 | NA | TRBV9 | TGTGCCAGCAGCCTTGGCCTGAGCACAGATACGCAGTATTTT | CASSLGLSTDTQYF
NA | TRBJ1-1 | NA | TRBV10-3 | TGTGCCATCATCCCAGACATGAACACTGAAGCTTTCTTT | CAIIPDMNTEAFF
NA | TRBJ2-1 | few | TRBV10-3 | TGTGCCATCAGTGATGTGGACACCCCGAGCGATGAGCAGTTCTTC | CAISDVDTPSDEQFF
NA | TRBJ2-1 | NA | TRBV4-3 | TGCGCCAGCAGCCCGGAGGGACCTTTCTTCTACAATGAGCAGTTCTTC | CASSPEGPFFYNEQFF
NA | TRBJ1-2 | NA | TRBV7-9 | TGTTCCAGCAGCTTAGAATCTCCGAGACTAGCCTTC | CSSSLESPRLAF